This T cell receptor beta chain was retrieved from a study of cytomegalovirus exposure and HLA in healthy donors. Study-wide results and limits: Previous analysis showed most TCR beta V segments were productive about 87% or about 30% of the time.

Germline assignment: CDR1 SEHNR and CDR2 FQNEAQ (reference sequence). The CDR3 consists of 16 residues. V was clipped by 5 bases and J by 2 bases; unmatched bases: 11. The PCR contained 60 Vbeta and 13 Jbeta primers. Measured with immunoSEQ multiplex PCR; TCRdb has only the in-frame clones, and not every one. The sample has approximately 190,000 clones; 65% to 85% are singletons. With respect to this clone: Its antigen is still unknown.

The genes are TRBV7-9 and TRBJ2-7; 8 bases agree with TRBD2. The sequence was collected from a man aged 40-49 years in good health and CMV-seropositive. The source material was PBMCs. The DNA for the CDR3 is TGTGCCAGCAGCCGCGGCTCCAGCGGGAGTCCCTACGAGCAGTACTTC. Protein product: CASSRGSSGSPYEQYF.